The source of this T cell receptor beta chain is a study of blood T cell repertoires in COVID-19. Study-wide background: The United States, Italy and Spain were the sources of the acute and convalescent COVID-19 samples.

J was trimmed by 10 bases and V by 0 bases; bases with no gene match: 9. There are 17 residues in the CDR3. Germline V gene lookup returns CDR1 LGHDT and CDR2 YNNKEL (reference sequence). Seattle's cohort entered during active infection and was followed longitudinally. Profiled with immunoSEQ multiplex PCR; TCRdb holds only in-frame clones, not every one. The sample lists 200,000 or so clones, just under 85% occurring once. This TCR was recovered from a man in his sixties with COVID-19, enrolled during active disease. Specimen: peripheral blood. V usage is TRBV3-1 (or the pseudogene TRBV3-2) and J usage is TRBJ1-4, with 12 bases lining up with TRBD1. CDR3 residues: CASSQELPGQGAGKLFF. The DNA for the CDR3 is TGTGCCAGCAGCCAAGAACTGCCGGGACAGGGGGCAGGAAAACTGTTTTTT.